The sequence of this T cell receptor beta chain was determined in a study of T-cell reconstitution after alpha-beta-depleted transplantation in children. This clonotype was seen repeatedly, ten times or more. It was with unique molecular identifiers that the TCRbeta library was prepared. TCRdb ran MiXCR on the PCR reads and lists one entry per CDR3 protein. The table shows about 200,000 distinct CDR3 sequences, with 14% to 15% occurring only once. Trimming cost V 4 bases and J 4 bases; bases outside gene matches: 6. There are 14 residues in the CDR3. The germline V gene encodes CDR1 DFQATT and CDR2 SNEGSKA (reference sequence).

This TCR derives from a human donor who donated a stem cell graft to a child with acute lymphoblastic leukemia. This rearrangement joins TRBV20-1 to TRBJ1-1; 10 bases line up with TRBD1. The sample in question was PBMCs from the stem cell graft donor, obtained from the stem cell graft. CDR3 loop: CSATRDRGGTEAFF. CDR3 in DNA: TGCAGTGCTACACGGGACAGGGGAGGCACTGAAGCTTTCTTT.